These 31 T cell receptor beta chains share one sample of origin, sequenced in a study of T-cell memory formation after mild COVID-19 (dated by TCRdb to about 2021). Library prep was done by 5' RACE. The listed sequencing device is Illumina NovaSeq 6000. TCRdb reran the public reads through fastp at Q25 and MiXCR, keeping productive beta chains. Duplicate CDR3 protein sequences are folded into a single record with the most common DNA and genes. In all, the sample holds roughly 250,000 distinct CDR3 sequences, and roughly 15% of those were seen once. The top ten clonotypes cover around 3.4% of the sample. Sequencing was performed on PBMCs or a T cell subset sorted from them (not recorded which). Receptors originate from a man aged 18 to 30 who had mild COVID-19 (a few samples of this study predate the infection). The sample titles of this study are shuffled in the database, so cell type and time point are left out; the donor was told from shared clones.

The genes are TRBV5-1 and TRBJ1-2; the D is unclear. Trimming removed 4 bases from V and 8 bases from J, with 30 bases in between. CDR1 and CDR2 (germline): SGHRS, YFSETQ. The CDR3 is 18 amino acids. CDR3 protein: CASSPEVGSTLPMHGYTF. The CDR3 DNA reads as TGCGCCAGCAGCCCCGAAGTGGGGAGCACTTTACCCATGCACGGCTACACCTTC.

This sequence joins TRBV6-5 and TRBJ2-6; TRBD1 aligns across 7 bases. Germline CDR1 is MNHEY and CDR2 is SVGAGI. The CDR3 sequence is 18 residues long. J was trimmed by 0 bases and V by 5 bases; bases with no gene match: 10. The CDR3 DNA follows: TGTGCCAGCAGTCCTACCAACCACAGGGGCTCTGGGGCCAACGTCCTGACTTTC. Its translation is CASSPTNHRGSGANVLTF.

The chain joins TRBV5-1 to TRBJ2-2, with D perhaps matching TRBD1 (5 bases). CDR1 is SGHRS, CDR2 YFSETQ, per germline. CDR3 length equals 16 residues. Trimming removed 0 bases at V and 2 bases at J, with 11 bases between. CDR3 sequence reads: CASSLGVQGNTGELFF. CDR3 coding DNA: TGCGCCAGCAGCTTGGGCGTGCAGGGTAACACCGGGGAGCTGTTTTTT.

This chain connects TRBV6-5 to TRBJ2-3; D is possibly TRBD1 (5 bases). CDR1 MNHEY and CDR2 SVGAGI come from the germline V gene. Trimming shortened V by 0 bases and J by 2 bases, and 9 bases separated the two germline ends. The CDR3 contains 15 residues. The CDR3 DNA follows: TGTGCCAGCAGTTACTCGAAGGGGTTCACAGATACGCAGTATTTT. Translation gives CASSYSKGFTDTQYF.

This clonotype has only a few counts. For the CDR3, the DNA is TGTGCCAGCAGCTCCGGATACGCCTACGAGCAGTACGTC. Protein: CASSSGYAYEQYV. This rearrangement joins TRBV5-5 to TRBJ2-7; D unresolved. V gave up 3 bases and J gave up 2 bases, with 9 bases separating them. The germline CDR1 and CDR2 sequences are SGHKS and YYEKEE (reference sequence). The CDR3 length is 13 residues.

The V gene is TRBV30, the J gene TRBJ2-5, with D possibly being TRBD1 (6 bases). The germline gives CDR1 GTSNPN, CDR2 SVGIG (reference sequence). Deletions cut 2 bases from V and 4 bases from J, with 8 bases between. The CDR3 is 12 residues long. CDR3 DNA sequence: TGTGCCTGGAGTATGACAGGAGAGACCCAGTACTTC. Residues: CAWSMTGETQYF. Combining the CDR3 with reference TRBV30 and TRBJ2-5 gives the whole variable domain SQTIHQWPATLVQPVGSPLSLECTVEGTSNPNLYWYRQAAGRGLQLLFYSVGIGQISSEVPQNLSASRPQDRQFILSSKKLLLSDSGFYLCAWSMTGETQYFGPGTRLLVL.

V is TRBV20-1 and J is TRBJ2-2, with D hard to call. The germline V gene encodes CDR1 DFQATT and CDR2 SNEGSKA (reference sequence). CDR3 length: 13 amino acids. V was clipped by 3 bases and J by 4 bases, with 9 bases between them. The CDR3 DNA reads TGCAGTGCTAGTTCGGACCGCACCGGGGAGCTGTTTTTT. The encoded protein is CSASSDRTGELFF.

The chain has TRBV6-1 and TRBJ2-1; the D gene is possibly TRBD2 (6 bases). V was shortened by 6 bases and J by 5 bases, with 11 bases between the two germline ends. CDR3 length: 13 amino acids. Germline CDR1 MNHNS, CDR2 SASEGT. The CDR3 sequence is CASRRTIDNEQFF. CDR3 coding DNA: TGTGCCAGCAGACGGACTATCGACAATGAGCAGTTCTTC.

The chain has TRBV18 and TRBJ1-2; D might be TRBD1 (5 bases). The germline gives CDR1 KGHSH, CDR2 LQKENI. Trimming cost V 6 bases and J 3 bases, with 20 bases left between them. The CDR3 spans 16 residues. The CDR3 bases are TGTGCCAGCTCCCCGGGACTGCTCACGGCTTACTATGGCTACACCTTC. Translated: CASSPGLLTAYYGYTF.

This clonotype was detected a few times. The genes are TRBV19 and TRBJ1-4, with D unclear. Per germline, CDR1 LNHDA and CDR2 SQIVND (reference sequence). Trimming stripped 5 bases from V and 8 bases from J, with 12 bases between. The CDR3 runs 13 residues. In nucleotides, the CDR3 is TGTGCCAGTAGTGCACCTGGCTTCGAAAAACTGTTTTTT. It yields the protein CASSAPGFEKLFF.

The chain links TRBV6-5 to TRBJ1-2, with D maybe TRBD1 (5 bases). CDR1 MNHEY and CDR2 SVGAGI come from the germline V gene. The CDR3 sequence is 14 residues long. The V and J ends lost 2 bases and 3 bases respectively, with 10 bases between them. In nucleotides, the CDR3 is TGTGCCAGCAGTTACGATCAGGGAGACTATGGCTACACCTTC. Protein product: CASSYDQGDYGYTF.

The rearrangement uses TRBV5-1 and TRBJ1-2; D is unclear. Trimming stripped 4 bases from V and 1 base from J, with 8 bases between. The CDR3 consists of 13 residues. The germline CDR1 and CDR2 sequences are SGHRS and YFSETQ. CDR3 bases: TGCGCCAGCAGCCGGGGAGATAACTATGGCTACACCTTC. It is translated as CASSRGDNYGYTF. The entire variable domain, with the rest obtained from reference TRBV5-1 and TRBJ1-2, is as follows: KAGVTQTPRYLIKTRGQQVTLSCSPISGHRSVSWYQQTPGQGLQFLFEYFSETQRNKGNFPGRFSGRQFSNSRSEMNVSTLELGDSALYLCASSRGDNYGYTFGSGTRLTVV.

The chain links TRBV2 to TRBJ2-1, with 7 bases lining up with TRBD1. Germline CDR1 reads SNHLY; CDR2 reads FYNNEI. The CDR3 is 11 amino acids. The ends lost 5 bases at V and 12 bases at J; junction bases unmatched: 4. CDR3 sequence: CASSQGERQFF. CDR3 nucleotide sequence: TGTGCCAGCAGTCAGGGGGAGCGGCAGTTCTTC.

V is TRBV7-2 and J is TRBJ2-3, with TRBD2 matching over 9 bases. Germline V lookup: CDR1 SGHTA, CDR2 FQGNSA. V dropped 2 bases and J dropped 5; count of bases not matched to a gene: 8. CDR3 length: 16 residues. CDR3 region: CASSLIATSGRDTQYF. Here the CDR3 DNA reads TGTGCCAGCAGCTTAATAGCAACTAGCGGGCGAGATACGCAGTATTTT.

This clonotype was counted only a few times. The chain is built from TRBV7-9 and TRBJ1-3, with D unresolved. This CDR3 comprises 13 residues. V lost 8 bases and J lost 4, with 12 bases in between. CDR1 and CDR2 from the germline V gene are SEHNR and FQNEAQ (reference sequence). The CDR3 DNA reads as TGTGCCAGCCGAATTGAGGGCGGAAACACCATATATTTT. Translated, it gives CASRIEGGNTIYF.

This chain links TRBV7-2 with TRBJ2-1; 7 bases map to TRBD2. Germline V gives CDR1 SGHTA, CDR2 FQGNSA. The CDR3 loop spans 12 amino acids. V shed 4 bases and J 15 bases; nucleotides not matched to a gene: 9. The CDR3 reads CASSSTSSYPFF. The CDR3 region has the DNA TGTGCCAGCAGCTCGACTAGCAGTTATCCGTTCTTC.

The chain employs TRBV7-6 and TRBJ1-3; D not certain. Germline V CDR1 and CDR2: SGHVS, FNYEAQ. With 5 bases removed from V and 0 bases from J, the gap between germline ends came to 14 bases. CDR3 length: 16 amino acids. The DNA of the CDR3 is TGTGCCAGCAGCCAAGTGGGCTTCGACTCTGGAAACACCATATATTTT. Its protein product is CASSQVGFDSGNTIYF.

The V and J genes are TRBV12-3 or TRBV12-4 and TRBJ1-6, with TRBD1 as a possible D gene (6 bases). CDR3 length equals 14 residues. V was pared by 2 bases and J by 9 bases, with 11 bases between. The CDR3, as DNA: TGTGCCAGCAGTTTAAGGACAGCCTCTTCACCCCTCCACTTT. Translated, it gives CASSLRTASSPLHF.

This clonotype was picked up a small number of times. V usage is TRBV7-2 and J usage is TRBJ2-3; D call uncertain. The ends were cut back, 5 bases at V and 5 bases at J, with 11 bases in the middle. Germline CDR1 reads SGHTA; CDR2 reads FQGNSA. The CDR3 has 13 amino acids. The CDR3 sequence is CASSLGVGDTQYF. The CDR3, as DNA: TGTGCCAGCAGCCTTGGGGTCGGAGATACGCAGTATTTT. The whole variable domain, remainder taken from reference TRBV7-2 and TRBJ2-3, is GAGVSQSPSNKVTEKGKDVELRCDPISGHTALYWYRQSLGQGLEFLIYFQGNSAPDKSGLPSDRFSAERTGGSVSTLTIQRTQQEDSAVYLCASSLGVGDTQYFGPGTRLTVL.

The V and J genes are TRBV28 and TRBJ1-1, with D possibly being TRBD1 (5 bases). This CDR3 spans 15 amino acids. CDR1 and CDR2 (germline): MDHEN, SYDVKM. V was trimmed by 4 bases and J by 5 bases, leaving 17 bases between them. This CDR3 reads CASSSPPGGGTEAFF. The DNA for the CDR3 is TGTGCCAGCAGTTCACCCCCCGGGGGGGGGACTGAAGCTTTCTTT. Together with reference TRBV28 and TRBJ1-1, the CDR3 gives the full variable domain: DVKVTQSSRYLVKRTGEKVFLECVQDMDHENMFWYRQDPGLGLRLIYFSYDVKMKEKGDIPEGYSVSREKKERFSLILESASTNQTSMYLCASSSPPGGGTEAFFGQGTRLTVV.

The rearrangement joins TRBV5-1 to TRBJ2-3, with 14 nucleotides matching TRBD2. This CDR3 comprises 15 residues. The germline CDR1 and CDR2 sequences are SGHRS and YFSETQ. The V gene end was trimmed by 7 bases and the J gene end by 4 bases; junction bases not matched to a gene: 5. CDR3 region: CASHGTSGGADTQYF. CDR3 in DNA: TGCGCCAGCCACGGGACTAGCGGGGGAGCAGATACGCAGTATTTT. Using reference TRBV5-1 and TRBJ2-3 for the parts outside the CDR3, the full variable domain is KAGVTQTPRYLIKTRGQQVTLSCSPISGHRSVSWYQQTPGQGLQFLFEYFSETQRNKGNFPGRFSGRQFSNSRSEMNVSTLELGDSALYLCASHGTSGGADTQYFGPGTRLTVL.

This clonotype turned up a few times. The CDR3 bases are TGTGCCAGCAGCCCGACAGGTGGAACGTATGGCTACACCTTC. This gives the protein CASSPTGGTYGYTF. The V and J genes are TRBV6-2 or TRBV6-3 and TRBJ1-2, with a tentative D call TRBD1 (6 bases). This CDR3 region has 14 residues. V was pared by 6 bases and J by 5 bases, with 16 bases between. The V gene's germline CDR1 is MNHEY and CDR2 SVGEGT.

The chain carries TRBV9 and TRBJ2-5; D gene ambiguous. From germline, CDR1 is SGDLS and CDR2 YYNGEE. The CDR3 contains 13 residues. Trimming pared 0 bases from V and 5 bases from J, leaving 8 bases between. The CDR3 region has the DNA TGTGCCAGCAGCGTAGCACCCAGGGAGACCCAGTACTTC. Protein product: CASSVAPRETQYF.

V gene TRBV15 combines with J gene TRBJ2-5; D is ambiguous. Per germline, CDR1 LNHNV and CDR2 YYDKDF (reference sequence). V was pared by 3 bases and J by 10 bases, with 12 bases between. The CDR3 runs to 12 residues. DNA for the CDR3: TGTGCCACCAGCAGGGGATTCGAGGACCAGTACTTC. It is translated as CATSRGFEDQYF.

This clonotype was seen only a few times. This sequence joins TRBV12-3 or TRBV12-4 and TRBJ2-4, with a weak D call TRBD1 (7 bases). The V gene lost 7 bases and the J gene lost 0 bases, with 22 bases spanning the gap. The CDR3 consists of 18 residues. CDR3 coding DNA: TGTGCCAGCAAAGGGGGCCCAGGAGGGGGGATAGCCAAAAACATTCAGTACTTC. It translates to CASKGGPGGGIAKNIQYF.

The V gene is TRBV7-2, the J gene TRBJ2-5; D is possibly TRBD2 (7 bases). Deletions cut 7 bases from V and 5 bases from J, with 23 bases between. This CDR3 has 16 amino acids. From germline, CDR1 is SGHTA and CDR2 FQGNSA. CDR3 in amino acids: CASTVSAWAGAETQYF. The CDR3 DNA sequence: TGTGCCAGCACCGTTTCTGCTTGGGCGGGGGCGGAGACCCAGTACTTC.

This clonotype was detected many times. The rearrangement uses TRBV6-6 and TRBJ1-1; D is perhaps TRBD1 (5 bases). Germline V gene lookup returns CDR1 MNHNY and CDR2 SVGAGI (reference sequence). This CDR3 comprises 16 residues. V shed 0 bases and J shed 4 bases, with 15 bases lying between them. The CDR3 loop reads CASSYSNTGRGTEAFF. As DNA, the CDR3 is TGTGCCAGCAGTTACTCGAATACGGGGAGGGGCACTGAAGCTTTCTTT.

This clonotype was picked up many times. The chain recombines TRBV19 with TRBJ1-1, with D tentatively TRBD1 (6 bases). Per the germline V gene, CDR1 is LNHDA and CDR2 is SQIVND (reference sequence). The CDR3 runs 13 residues. Trimming took off 7 bases at V and 1 base at J, with 10 bases between the two ends. This CDR3 is CASTTGANTEAFF. In nucleotides, the CDR3 is TGTGCCAGTACCACGGGGGCGAACACTGAAGCTTTCTTT.

This clonotype was counted between two and nine times. The chain recombines TRBV10-3 with TRBJ1-5, with D maybe TRBD1 (6 bases). Deletions cut 5 bases from V and 5 bases from J, with 13 bases between. The CDR3 sequence is 14 residues long. The germline CDR1 and CDR2 sequences are ENHRY and SYGVKD. The CDR3 DNA reads as TGTGCCATCAGTATAAACAGGGCCGATCAGCCCCAGCATTTT. Protein: CAISINRADQPQHF.

This clonotype appeared a few times. V gene TRBV2 combines with J gene TRBJ2-5; the D is unclear. Germline V lookup: CDR1 SNHLY, CDR2 FYNNEI. The CDR3 extends over 13 amino acids. Between the trimmed V and J ends, which lost 8 bases and 0 bases, there was a span of 10 bases. CDR3: CASLLSYQETQYF. CDR3 in DNA: TGTGCCAGCCTTCTTTCGTACCAAGAGACCCAGTACTTC.

This clonotype was seen only a few times. This rearrangement joins TRBV5-1 to TRBJ2-7; the match to TRBD2 covers 11 bases. Germline trimming cut 1 base from V and 3 bases from J; bases unmatched to any gene: 6. The V gene's germline CDR1 is SGHRS and CDR2 YFSETQ. The CDR3 covers 16 residues. The DNA of the CDR3 is TGCGCCAGCAGCTTGACGGCTAGCGGGGGGAACTACGAGCAGTACTTC. Its translation: CASSLTASGGNYEQYF.